The 31 T cell receptor beta chains below come from one sample, sequenced in a study of blood T cell repertoires in COVID-19. Measured with immunoSEQ multiplex PCR; TCRdb has only the in-frame clones, and not every one. The data show roughly 200,000 clones, 80% to 90% seen once. The material sequenced was PBMCs or T cells enriched from blood (not recorded which). The receptors shown here come from a woman in her fifties or sixties who had been exposed to COVID-19.

This chain uses TRBV3-1 (or the pseudogene TRBV3-2) with TRBJ2-1, with 7 bases identical to TRBD2. The CDR3 contains 17 residues. V trimming: 4 bases; J trimming: 2 bases; junction bases outside the gene matches: 11. Germline V lookup: CDR1 LGHDT, CDR2 YNNKEL (reference sequence). CDR3 amino acids: CASSRRGGSGAYNEQFF. CDR3 coding DNA: TGTGCCAGCAGCCGACGGGGAGGCAGCGGGGCCTACAATGAGCAGTTCTTC.

This chain connects TRBV5-1 to TRBJ2-6, with 8 bases lining up with TRBD1. CDR1 is SGHRS, CDR2 YFSETQ, per germline. The length of the CDR3 is 16 residues. J was trimmed by 0 bases and V by 6 bases; bases with no gene match: 5. CDR3 region: CASKTGDRSGANVLTF. In DNA form, the CDR3 reads TGCGCCAGCAAGACAGGGGATCGCTCTGGGGCCAACGTCCTGACTTTC. Drawing the rest from reference TRBV5-1 and TRBJ2-6, the complete variable domain is KAGVTQTPRYLIKTRGQQVTLSCSPISGHRSVSWYQQTPGQGLQFLFEYFSETQRNKGNFPGRFSGRQFSNSRSEMNVSTLELGDSALYLCASKTGDRSGANVLTFGAGSRLTVL.

V and J are TRBV5-4 and TRBJ2-5, with 8 bases that match TRBD2. CDR3 length: 13 residues. The J segment lost 4 bases and the V segment lost 4 bases, leaving 3 bases of the junction unmatched. CDR1 and CDR2 (germline): SGHNT, YYREEE (reference sequence). The CDR3 coding sequence is TGTGCCAGCAGCCCCCTAGCGGGAGAGACCCAGTACTTC. Protein product: CASSPLAGETQYF. Full variable domain (rest looked up from reference TRBV5-4 and TRBJ2-5): ETGVTQSPTHLIKTRGQQVTLRCSSQSGHNTVSWYQQALGQGPQFIFQYYREEENGRGNFPPRFSGLQFPNYSSELNVNALELDDSALYLCASSPLAGETQYFGPGTRLLVL.

The V call is TRBV11-3, the J call TRBJ2-3; 7 bases align to TRBD1. Losses at the gene ends were 5 bases for V and 2 bases for J; bases not matched to a gene: 7. CDR1 and CDR2 (germline): SGHNT, YENEEA. The CDR3 covers 15 residues. The CDR3, as DNA: TGTGCCAGCAGCGCAGGGGACAGCTCCACAGATACGCAGTATTTT. As protein: CASSAGDSSTDTQYF.

This clone was seen a few times. The chain carries TRBV3-1 (or the pseudogene TRBV3-2) and TRBJ2-1, with D hard to call. CDR3 length: 14 amino acids. Trimming took off 4 bases at V and 8 bases at J, with 15 bases between the two ends. Germline V lookup: CDR1 LGHDT, CDR2 YNNKEL (reference sequence). CDR3: CASSLLGGLDEQFF. CDR3 DNA: TGTGCCAGCAGCCTCCTCGGCGGCCTCGATGAGCAGTTCTTC.

This clone appeared a single time. This chain uses TRBV28 with TRBJ1-3; 7 bases are shared with TRBD1. The CDR3 extends over 17 amino acids. CDR1 and CDR2 (germline): MDHEN, SYDVKM. With V trimmed by 4 bases and J by 0 bases, 9 bases remained unmatched. CDR3 nucleotides: TGTGCCAGCAGTTCCGTTATCGGGACAGTCTCTGGAAACACCATATATTTT. Encoded protein: CASSSVIGTVSGNTIYF.

The V gene is TRBV11-2, the J gene TRBJ2-7, with D perhaps matching TRBD1 (5 bases). The CDR3 consists of 16 residues. Trimming cost V 10 bases and J 0 bases, with 22 bases left between them. Germline V gene data show CDR1 as SGHAT and CDR2 as FQNNGV. The CDR3 DNA reads as TGTGCCACCGCCGACCCGACAGAAGCCAACTCCTACGAGCAGTACTTC. Translation gives CATADPTEANSYEQYF.

V and J are TRBV6-5 and TRBJ2-7, with D unresolved. Germline V gene sequence: CDR1 MNHEY, CDR2 SVGAGI. The CDR3 spans 13 residues. The V and J ends lost 0 bases and 6 bases respectively, with 9 bases between them. CDR3 DNA: TGTGCCAGCAGTTACTCACTTAGCTCCGAGCAGTACTTC. It specifies CASSYSLSSEQYF.

The chain joins TRBV6-4 to TRBJ2-3; tentative D call: TRBD2 (5 bases). This CDR3 spans 14 amino acids. V gave up 8 bases and J gave up 4 bases, with 16 bases separating them. CDR1 is MRHNA and CDR2 is SNTAGT in the germline V gene. CDR3 coding DNA: TGTGCCAGCTCCCGGGATTCCTCTTCAGATACGCAGTATTTT. Encoded protein: CASSRDSSSDTQYF.

This chain links TRBV5-5 with TRBJ1-5, with a weak D call TRBD1 (5 bases). V was shortened by 1 base and J by 0 bases, with 11 bases between the two germline ends. The CDR3 has 16 amino acids. Per the germline V gene, CDR1 is SGHKS and CDR2 is YYEKEE (reference sequence). Here the CDR3 DNA reads TGTGCCAGCAGCTTGCTGGGGGGGGATAGCAATCAGCCCCAGCATTTT. It specifies CASSLLGGDSNQPQHF.

V gene TRBV9 combines with J gene TRBJ2-5; 13 positions match TRBD2. The length of the CDR3 is 16 residues. Trimming removed 3 bases from V and 2 bases from J; junction bases left unmatched: 4. The germline V gene encodes CDR1 SGDLS and CDR2 YYNGEE. CDR3 bases: TGTGCCAGCAGCGGACCGGGACTAGCGGGGCAAGAGACCCAGTACTTC. It specifies CASSGPGLAGQETQYF.

The chain recombines TRBV15 with TRBJ2-3; 8 bases align to TRBD1. J gave up 5 bases and V 6 bases, and 10 bases lay outside the gene matches. Germline V CDR1 and CDR2: LNHNV, YYDKDF (reference sequence). The CDR3 runs to 15 residues. The CDR3: CATSGRGRAQDTQYF. The DNA of the CDR3 is TGTGCCACCAGTGGCAGGGGGCGAGCACAAGATACGCAGTATTTT.

The chain carries TRBV5-1 and TRBJ2-1; 13 bases align to TRBD2. The CDR3 totals 19 residues. Germline V gene sequence: CDR1 SGHRS, CDR2 YFSETQ. With 4 bases clipped from V and 6 bases from J, the junction kept 16 bases outside the gene matches. CDR3 in DNA: TGCGCCAGCAGCCCCAGACTAGCGGGGGGCCACGGTCCCACCAATGAGCAGTTCTTC. Residues: CASSPRLAGGHGPTNEQFF.

The V gene is TRBV6-2 or TRBV6-3, the J gene TRBJ1-1; D is undetermined. V lost 0 bases to trimming and J lost 0 bases, with 8 bases between them. The CDR3 extends over 15 amino acids. The germline V gene has CDR1 MNHEY and CDR2 SVGEGT. The CDR3 is CASSYSYSLNTEAFF. DNA for the CDR3: TGTGCCAGCAGTTACTCGTACAGCCTGAACACTGAAGCTTTCTTT.

This clone has only one observation. This chain connects TRBV7-9 to TRBJ2-5; a weak D match, TRBD2 (6 bases). Trimming cost V 4 bases and J 4 bases, with 28 bases left between them. From germline, CDR1 is SEHNR and CDR2 FQNEAQ (reference sequence). The CDR3 spans 19 residues. Here the CDR3 reads CASSWGDLRLGSRLETQYF. CDR3 nucleotides: TGTGCCAGCAGCTGGGGGGATCTAAGATTGGGTTCCCGGCTAGAGACCCAGTACTTC.

DNA of the CDR3: TGTGCCAGCTCACCAGGGCGGGCCTCCAATGAGCAGTTCTTC. This codes for CASSPGRASNEQFF. V usage is TRBV18 and J usage is TRBJ2-1, with a tentative D call TRBD2 (5 bases). This CDR3 region has 14 residues. The germline gives CDR1 KGHSH, CDR2 LQKENI. The V gene lost 2 bases and the J gene lost 6 bases, with 11 bases spanning the gap.

The chain recombines TRBV11-2 with TRBJ1-1, with TRBD1 as a possible D gene (6 bases). Germline lookup yields CDR1 SGHAT and CDR2 FQNNGV. The CDR3 has 14 residues. V shed 5 bases and J shed 5 bases, with 15 bases lying between them. This CDR3 reads CASSSRGARTEAFF. The CDR3 DNA is TGTGCCAGCAGCAGCCGGGGGGCGAGGACTGAAGCTTTCTTT.

V usage is TRBV3-1 (or the pseudogene TRBV3-2) and J usage is TRBJ1-1, with D possibly TRBD1 on 5 matching bases. Germline V gives CDR1 LGHDT, CDR2 YNNKEL (reference sequence). The V end was cut by 3 bases, the J end by 5 bases, with 16 bases between. There are 15 residues in the CDR3. CDR3 amino acids: CASSHSSGRRTEAFF. CDR3 nucleotide sequence: TGTGCCAGCAGCCATTCTTCAGGGCGCCGGACTGAAGCTTTCTTT.

This clone was seen just once. J is TRBJ1-1 and V is TRBV5-1; TRBD1 might be the D (6 bases). Germline-derived CDR1 and CDR2 are SGHRS and YFSETQ. The CDR3 is 17 residues long. V dropped 2 bases and J dropped 0 bases, with 17 bases sitting between them. The CDR3 region has the DNA TGCGCCAGCAGCTTCTCTACAGGGCCCGCTATGAACACTGAAGCTTTCTTT. It yields the protein CASSFSTGPAMNTEAFF. Full variable domain (remainder filled in from reference TRBV5-1 and TRBJ1-1): KAGVTQTPRYLIKTRGQQVTLSCSPISGHRSVSWYQQTPGQGLQFLFEYFSETQRNKGNFPGRFSGRQFSNSRSEMNVSTLELGDSALYLCASSFSTGPAMNTEAFFGQGTRLTVV.

The rearrangement links TRBV12-5 to TRBJ2-1, with 11 bases matching TRBD2. Germline CDR1 and CDR2: LGHNT and FRNRAP. J gave up 6 bases and V 4 bases, and 5 bases lay outside the gene matches. The CDR3 extends over 15 amino acids. The CDR3 nucleotides are TGTGCTAGTGGTTCTCCGGGACTAGCGGTCAATGAGCAGTTCTTC. Translated, it gives CASGSPGLAVNEQFF.

As regards this clone: The sample carries other DNA sequences with the same CDR3. The chain has TRBV5-1 and TRBJ1-4; 8 nucleotides agree with TRBD1. The CDR3 has 14 residues. V lost 2 bases and J lost 6; bases outside the gene matches: 3. The germline V gene encodes CDR1 SGHRS and CDR2 YFSETQ. The CDR3 DNA reads TGCGCCAGCAGCTTCACAGGGGGTGATGAAAAACTGTTTTTT. As protein: CASSFTGGDEKLFF.

The chain joins TRBV12-3 or TRBV12-4 to TRBJ2-5; possibly TRBD2 for D (6 bases). This CDR3 is built from 12 residues. V dropped 3 bases and J dropped 6 bases, with 8 bases sitting between them. DNA for the CDR3: TGTGCCAGCAGTTTGGAGGGAAAGACCCAGTACTTC. Its protein is CASSLEGKTQYF.

This clone has a single count. This rearrangement joins TRBV24-1 to TRBJ2-4; D is possibly TRBD1 (6 bases). Trimming cost V 7 bases and J 0 bases, with 12 bases left between them. The germline CDR1 and CDR2 sequences are KGHDR and SFDVKD. This CDR3 is 15 amino acids long. For the CDR3, the DNA is TGTGCCACCAGCCCCGACAGGCAAGCCAAAAACATTCAGTACTTC. Its protein product is CATSPDRQAKNIQYF.

This chain uses TRBV7-3 with TRBJ1-1; D is unclear. CDR3 size: 14 residues. The V and J ends lost 2 bases and 3 bases respectively, with 10 bases between them. CDR1 is SGHTA, CDR2 FQGTGA, per germline. The CDR3 reads CASSLEGGHTEAFF. Here the CDR3 DNA reads TGTGCCAGCAGCTTAGAGGGTGGGCACACTGAAGCTTTCTTT.

This chain connects TRBV7-8 to TRBJ1-1; 8 bases are a match to TRBD1. Trimming took 5 bases from V and 2 from J; bases not matched to a gene: 10. This CDR3 is 16 amino acids long. Germline CDR1 SGHVS, CDR2 FQNEAQ. DNA of the CDR3: TGTGCCAGCAGCGGCACGGGACAGGCTGTAAACACTGAAGCTTTCTTT. Translation: CASSGTGQAVNTEAFF.

The chain is built from TRBV24-1 and TRBJ1-2, with D possibly being TRBD1 (5 bases). V shed 3 bases and J shed 5 bases, with 12 bases lying between them. CDR3 size: 14 residues. Looked up from germline, CDR1 is KGHDR and CDR2 is SFDVKD. This CDR3 is CATSDGGTDYGYTF. The CDR3 DNA reads TGTGCCACCAGTGATGGCGGGACGGATTATGGCTACACCTTC.

V and J are TRBV24-1 and TRBJ2-6; perhaps TRBD1 as D (5 bases). The CDR3 length is 16 residues. Per germline, CDR1 KGHDR and CDR2 SFDVKD. Trimming removed 4 bases at V and 0 bases at J, with 9 bases between. In DNA form, the CDR3 reads TGTGCCACCAGTGACCGGACACTCTCTGGGGCCAACGTCCTGACTTTC. This translates into CATSDRTLSGANVLTF.

This rearrangement joins TRBV6-4 to TRBJ2-3; 9 bases are shared with TRBD1. This CDR3 is 16 amino acids long. Trimming took 4 bases from V and 1 from J; bases not matched to a gene: 6. The germline CDR1 and CDR2 sequences are MRHNA and SNTAGT. The CDR3 loop reads CASSAQTGGGTDTQYF. The CDR3 bases are TGTGCCAGCAGTGCCCAGACAGGGGGAGGCACAGATACGCAGTATTTT.

This clone was seen a handful of times. The chain has TRBV6-1 and TRBJ1-5; D may be TRBD1 (5 bases). The CDR3 is made up of 13 amino acids. The V and J ends lost 3 bases and 6 bases respectively, with 9 bases between them. Germline V CDR1 and CDR2: MNHNS, SASEGT. The CDR3 region is CASSDYGGQPQHF. CDR3 nucleotides: TGTGCCAGCAGTGATTACGGGGGTCAGCCCCAGCATTTT.

This chain links TRBV24-1 with TRBJ2-2; D might be TRBD1 (6 bases). V gave up 6 bases and J gave up 6 bases, with 13 bases separating them. This CDR3 spans 14 amino acids. Germline assignment: CDR1 KGHDR and CDR2 SFDVKD. The CDR3: CATSKNRDAGELFF. CDR3 coding DNA: TGTGCCACCAGTAAAAACAGGGACGCCGGGGAGCTGTTTTTT.

The CDR3 loop is CASSYSRGYGYTF. The CDR3 DNA is TGTGCCAGCAGTTACTCTAGAGGGTATGGCTACACCTTC. V gene TRBV6-2 or TRBV6-3 combines with J gene TRBJ1-2; D ambiguous. V was shortened by 0 bases and J by 5 bases, with 7 bases between the two germline ends. Germline V CDR1 and CDR2: MNHEY, SVGEGT. The CDR3 consists of 13 residues.